The T cell receptor (beta chain) under discussion was sequenced for a study of CD8 T cells in ankylosing spondylitis. Making use of molecular barcodes, quantitative 5'-RACE generated TCR beta libraries. MiXCR was run by TCRdb on the 5' RACE reads, yielding one entry per CDR3 protein. The sample consists of 220,000 or so distinct CDR3 sequences, about 10% of them appearing once. The trim removed 4 bases at V and 8 bases at J, leaving 10 bases unmatched. The CDR3 is 15 residues long. CDR1 is KGHDR, CDR2 SFDVKD, per germline. Study-wide results and caveats: Made up of about eight highly homologous variants, a TCR beta motif appeared characteristic of ankylosing spondylitis blood. Significant enrichment of disease-linked clones was reported in matched ankylosing spondylitis synovial fluid. The authors found the disease-linked clones to be CD8+ and relatively rare in peripheral blood.

This clonotype was observed at least ten times. The antigen remains unidentified. V gene TRBV24-1 combines with J gene TRBJ2-1, with TRBD1 matching over 7 bases. Input material: blood, either unsorted or a sorted T cell fraction (not recorded which). The receptor was derived from a male donor with ankylosing spondylitis or in good health (not recorded which). CDR3 region: CATSESTGRDDEQFF. The CDR3 region has the DNA TGTGCCACCAGTGAATCGACAGGGAGAGACGATGAGCAGTTCTTC.